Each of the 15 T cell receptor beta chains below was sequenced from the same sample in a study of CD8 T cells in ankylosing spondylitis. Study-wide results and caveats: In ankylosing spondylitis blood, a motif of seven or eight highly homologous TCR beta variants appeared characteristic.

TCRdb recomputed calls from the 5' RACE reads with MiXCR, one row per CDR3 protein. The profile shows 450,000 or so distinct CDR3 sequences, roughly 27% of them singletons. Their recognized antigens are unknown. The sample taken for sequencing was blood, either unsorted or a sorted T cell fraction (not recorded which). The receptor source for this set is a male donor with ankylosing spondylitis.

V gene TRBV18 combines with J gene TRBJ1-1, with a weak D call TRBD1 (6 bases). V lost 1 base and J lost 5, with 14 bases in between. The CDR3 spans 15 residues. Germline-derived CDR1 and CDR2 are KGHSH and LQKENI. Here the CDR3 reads CASSPLQGSGTEAFF. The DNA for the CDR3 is TGTGCCAGCTCACCACTTCAGGGGTCGGGGACTGAAGCTTTCTTT.

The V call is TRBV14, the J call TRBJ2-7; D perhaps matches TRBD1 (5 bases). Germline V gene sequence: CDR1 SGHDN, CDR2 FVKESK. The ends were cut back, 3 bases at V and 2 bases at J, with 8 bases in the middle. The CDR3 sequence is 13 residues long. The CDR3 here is CASSQTETYEQYF. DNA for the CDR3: TGTGCCAGCAGCCAGACAGAAACCTACGAGCAGTACTTC.

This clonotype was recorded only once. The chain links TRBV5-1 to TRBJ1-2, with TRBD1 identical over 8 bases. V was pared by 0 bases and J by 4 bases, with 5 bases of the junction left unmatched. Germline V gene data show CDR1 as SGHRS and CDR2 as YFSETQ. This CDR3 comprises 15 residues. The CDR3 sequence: CASSLEAGGSYGYTF. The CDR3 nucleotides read TGCGCCAGCAGCTTGGAGGCAGGGGGCAGCTATGGCTACACCTTC.

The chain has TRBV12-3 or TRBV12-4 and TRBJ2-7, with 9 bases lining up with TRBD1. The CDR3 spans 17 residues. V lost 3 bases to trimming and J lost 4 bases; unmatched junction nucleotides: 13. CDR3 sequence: CASSFGQGSSGAYEQYF. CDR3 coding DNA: TGTGCCAGCAGTTTCGGACAGGGGTCCTCCGGTGCGTACGAGCAGTACTTC.

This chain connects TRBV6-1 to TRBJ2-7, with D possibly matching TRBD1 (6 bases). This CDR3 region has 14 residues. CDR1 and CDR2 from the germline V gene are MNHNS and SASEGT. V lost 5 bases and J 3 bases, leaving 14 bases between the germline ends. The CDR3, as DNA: TGTGCCAGCAGTCCAACAGGGAAGGGCTACGAGCAGTACGTC. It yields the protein CASSPTGKGYEQYV.

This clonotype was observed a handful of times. The CDR3 bases are TGTGCCAGCAGTCCCCCTGGCCGGACAGCCGGCACCGGGGAGCTGTTTTTT. This encodes CASSPPGRTAGTGELFF. The J gene is TRBJ2-2, the V gene TRBV12-3 or TRBV12-4; TRBD1 is a possible D gene (6 bases). V lost 5 bases and J lost 4, with 20 bases in between. This CDR3 region has 17 residues.

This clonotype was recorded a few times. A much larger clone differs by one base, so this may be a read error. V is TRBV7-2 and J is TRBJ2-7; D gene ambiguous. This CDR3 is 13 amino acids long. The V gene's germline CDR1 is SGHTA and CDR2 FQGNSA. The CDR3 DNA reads TGTGTCAGCAGCTCTGCTAGTTCCTACGAGCAGTACTTC. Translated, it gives CVSSSASSYEQYF.

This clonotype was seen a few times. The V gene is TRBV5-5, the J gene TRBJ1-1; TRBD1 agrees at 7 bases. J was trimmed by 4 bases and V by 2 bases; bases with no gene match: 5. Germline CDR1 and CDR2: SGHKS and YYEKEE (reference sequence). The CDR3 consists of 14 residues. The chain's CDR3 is CASSFPPGGTEAFF. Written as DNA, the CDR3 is TGTGCCAGCAGCTTCCCCCCAGGGGGCACTGAAGCTTTCTTT. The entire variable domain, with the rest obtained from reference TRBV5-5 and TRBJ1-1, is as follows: DAGVTQSPTHLIKTRGQQVTLRCSPISGHKSVSWYQQVLGQGPQFIFQYYEKEERGRGNFPDRFSARQFPNYSSELNVNALLLGDSALYLCASSFPPGGTEAFFGQGTRLTVV.

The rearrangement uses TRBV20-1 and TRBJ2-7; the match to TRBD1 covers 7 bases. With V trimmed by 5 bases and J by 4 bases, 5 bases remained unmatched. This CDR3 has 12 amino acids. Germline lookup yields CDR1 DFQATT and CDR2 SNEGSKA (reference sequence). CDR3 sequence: CSAAGQAYEQYF. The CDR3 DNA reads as TGCAGTGCTGCCGGACAGGCGTACGAGCAGTACTTC.

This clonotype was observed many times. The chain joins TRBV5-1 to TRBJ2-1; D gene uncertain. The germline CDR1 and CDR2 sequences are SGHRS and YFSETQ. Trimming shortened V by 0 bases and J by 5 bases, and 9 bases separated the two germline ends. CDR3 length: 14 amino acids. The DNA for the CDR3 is TGCGCCAGCAGCTTGGGGGCGTCTAACAATGAGCAGTTCTTC. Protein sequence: CASSLGASNNEQFF.

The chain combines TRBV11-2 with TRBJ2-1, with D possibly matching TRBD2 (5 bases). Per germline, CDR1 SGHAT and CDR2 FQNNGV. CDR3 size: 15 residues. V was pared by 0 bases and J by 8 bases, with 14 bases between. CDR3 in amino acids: CASSLELVTLYEQFF. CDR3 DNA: TGTGCCAGCAGCTTAGAACTAGTCACATTGTATGAGCAGTTCTTC.

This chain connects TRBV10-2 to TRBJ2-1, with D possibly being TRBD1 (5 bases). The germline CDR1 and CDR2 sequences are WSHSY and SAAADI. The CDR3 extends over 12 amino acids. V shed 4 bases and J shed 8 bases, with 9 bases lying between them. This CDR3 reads CASSARVDEQFF. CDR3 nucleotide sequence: TGCGCCAGCAGTGCCAGGGTGGATGAGCAGTTCTTC.

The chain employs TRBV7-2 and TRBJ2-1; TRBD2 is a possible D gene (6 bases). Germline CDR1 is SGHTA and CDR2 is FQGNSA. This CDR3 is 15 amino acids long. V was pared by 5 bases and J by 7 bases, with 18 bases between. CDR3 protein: CASSTPAGLANEQFF. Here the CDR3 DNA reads TGTGCCAGCAGCACCCCCGCGGGACTCGCTAATGAGCAGTTCTTC.

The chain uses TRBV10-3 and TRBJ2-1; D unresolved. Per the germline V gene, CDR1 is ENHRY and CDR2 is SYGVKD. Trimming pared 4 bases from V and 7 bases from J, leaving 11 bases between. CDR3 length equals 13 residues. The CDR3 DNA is TGTGCCATCAGTGTTTGGCCATCGAATGAGCAGTTCTTC. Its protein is CAISVWPSNEQFF.

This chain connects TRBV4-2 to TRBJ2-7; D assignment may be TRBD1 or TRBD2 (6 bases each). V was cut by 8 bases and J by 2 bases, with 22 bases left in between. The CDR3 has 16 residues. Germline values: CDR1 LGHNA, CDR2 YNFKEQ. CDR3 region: CASGPKRVGDTYEQYF. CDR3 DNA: TGTGCCAGCGGCCCGAAGCGGGTAGGGGACACCTACGAGCAGTACTTC.